The rows below give T cell receptor beta chains drawn from one sample of a study of T cells in Graves' hyperthyroidism and ophthalmopathy. TCRdb fed the multiplex PCR reads into MiXCR, producing one record per CDR3 protein. Of about 500,000 distinct CDR3 sequences listed, roughly 17% are singletons. Sequenced sample: blood. Receptors originate from a woman under 30 with Graves' hyperthyroidism. Each CDR3 is given with its conserved first and last residue. D genes are given only for firm matches. Size values are once, few and many counts, or a class for expanded clones, and some rows have none.

size: many
D: -
J: TRBJ2-6
V: TRBV7-9
DNA: TGTGCCAGCAGCTTATATAGCAGCTCTGGGGCCAACGTCCTGACTTTC
CDR3: CASSLYSSSGANVLTF

size: -
D: TRBD1
J: TRBJ1-2
V: TRBV6-1
DNA: TGTGCCAGCAGCAGTTACCGGGACAGGAACTATGGCTACACCTTC
CDR3: CASSSYRDRNYGYTF

size: few
D: -
J: TRBJ2-2
V: TRBV11-1
DNA: TGTGCCAGCAGTACACCCGTGGACAAGAACACCGGGGAGCTGTTTTTT
CDR3: CASSTPVDKNTGELFF

size: many
D: TRBD1
J: TRBJ2-1
V: TRBV12-3/TRBV12-4
DNA: TGTGCCAGCGGAGGCGATATGGGACAGGGGACGAAGAATGAGCAGTTCTTC
CDR3: CASGGDMGQGTKNEQFF

size: few
D: TRBD1
J: TRBJ2-7
V: TRBV4-2
DNA: TGTGCCAGCAGCCGGGACAGATACTCCTACGAGCAGTACTTC
CDR3: CASSRDRYSYEQYF

size: -
D: -
J: TRBJ1-6
V: TRBV13
DNA: TGTGCCAGCGCTTGGGGGGGTTCGGATTCACCCCTCCACTTT
CDR3: CASAWGGSDSPLHF

size: many
D: -
J: TRBJ1-1
V: TRBV10-3
DNA: TGTGCCATGAAGCCAGGGAACGCTGAAGCTTTCTTT
CDR3: CAMKPGNAEAFF

size: few
D: -
J: TRBJ1-1
V: TRBV7-9
DNA: TGTGCCAGCACCCCTACTCAGAACACTGAAGCTTTCTTT
CDR3: CASTPTQNTEAFF

size: many
D: -
J: TRBJ1-3
V: TRBV12-3/TRBV12-4
DNA: TGTGCCAGCAGCACCTTAAACACCATATATTTT
CDR3: CASSTLNTIYF

size: many
D: TRBD1
J: TRBJ2-1
V: TRBV10-1
DNA: TGCGCCAGCAGTGAGTCGGGGACAGGGGTAGGTGAGCAGTTCTTC
CDR3: CASSESGTGVGEQFF

size: -
D: -
J: TRBJ1-1
V: TRBV6-4
DNA: TGTGCCAGCAGTGCCGGGGCTGGTGACACTGAAGCTTTCTTT
CDR3: CASSAGAGDTEAFF